This entry describes one T cell receptor (beta chain). Its antigen remains unidentified. TCR cDNA was made by 5'RACE template switching, adding a universal primer site and UMIs. TCRdb independently ran MiXCR on the 5' RACE reads; one entry per CDR3 protein. The sample consists of hundreds of thousands of distinct CDR3 sequences, 8.5% to 9% of them appearing once. The data belong to a study of T cells after yellow fever vaccination. Study outcomes and limitations: High-abundance clonotypes from the bulk population could contaminate FACS-sorted repertoires. Across the CD4 and CD8 compartments, a small share of clonotypes was present in both.

The receptor was derived from a man aged 18 to 30 who received the YFV17D yellow fever vaccine. This material consisted of PBMCs, taken on the day of the first yellow fever vaccination.

CDR3 residues: CSASKPDQPQHF. In DNA form, the CDR3 reads TGCAGTGCTAGCAAGCCCGATCAGCCCCAGCATTTT. This sequence joins TRBV20-1 and TRBJ1-5; D gene ambiguous. The CDR3 has 12 amino acids. Germline-derived CDR1 and CDR2 are DFQATT and SNEGSKA (reference sequence). Deletions cut 3 bases from V and 5 bases from J, with 8 bases between.